This T cell receptor beta chain came from a study of T cell repertoires in cytomegalovirus infection. Study-wide background: Evidence of both CMV infection and a matching HLA type came from public TCR beta signatures.

A few counts support this clonotype. As yet, its antigen is unknown. The CDR3 spans 14 residues. With 1 base removed from V and 3 bases from J, the gap between germline ends came to 11 bases. Germline V lookup: CDR1 DFQATT, CDR2 SNEGSKA (reference sequence). Overall study findings and caveats: The study found HLA-C-restricted CMV-specific TCR beta clonotypes dominating the ex vivo response. Totalled public TCR beta family frequency picked out people who carried CMV plus the relevant HLA.

Using its own MiXCR run on the reads, TCRdb lists one record per CDR3 protein. The sample includes over 450,000 distinct CDR3 sequences, over 9% of them seen just once. This receptor was obtained from a human donor in good health (CMV status not recorded). Some clones in this sample may be carry-over from other donors' samples. The rearrangement links TRBV20-1 to TRBJ2-3; D is unresolved. The sample comprised PBMCs. CDR3: CSARVPDSTDTQYF. Written as DNA, the CDR3 is TGCAGTGCTAGAGTCCCTGACTCAACAGATACGCAGTATTTT.